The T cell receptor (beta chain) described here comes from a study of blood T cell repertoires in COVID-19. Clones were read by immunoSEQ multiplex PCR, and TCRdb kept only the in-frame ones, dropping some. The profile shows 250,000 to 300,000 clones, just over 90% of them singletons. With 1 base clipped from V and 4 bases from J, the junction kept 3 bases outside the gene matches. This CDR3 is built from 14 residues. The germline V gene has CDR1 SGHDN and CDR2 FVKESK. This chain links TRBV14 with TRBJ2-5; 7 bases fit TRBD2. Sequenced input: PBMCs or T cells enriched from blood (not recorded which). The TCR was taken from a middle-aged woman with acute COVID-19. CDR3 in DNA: TGTGCCAGCAGCCAAGCAGGGAGGGGAGAGACCCAGTACTTC. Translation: CASSQAGRGETQYF.